This TCR beta chain was recovered during a study of blood T cell repertoires in COVID-19. The method was immunoSEQ multiplex PCR; TCRdb's version includes in-frame clones alone and lacks a portion of them. The sample contains 65,000 to 85,000 clones, around 86% of which appear only once. The TCR comes from a woman aged 18-29 years with acute or convalescent COVID-19. Specimen: peripheral blood.

Here the CDR3 DNA reads TGTGCCACCAGCAGAGATCCCGGGACAGGCCTGGAGACCCAGTACTTC. It is translated as CATSRDPGTGLETQYF. The chain has TRBV15 and TRBJ2-5; 8 nucleotides match TRBD1. This CDR3 contains 16 residues. V was clipped by 0 bases and J by 5 bases; unmatched bases: 8. Germline V CDR1 and CDR2: LNHNV, YYDKDF (reference sequence).